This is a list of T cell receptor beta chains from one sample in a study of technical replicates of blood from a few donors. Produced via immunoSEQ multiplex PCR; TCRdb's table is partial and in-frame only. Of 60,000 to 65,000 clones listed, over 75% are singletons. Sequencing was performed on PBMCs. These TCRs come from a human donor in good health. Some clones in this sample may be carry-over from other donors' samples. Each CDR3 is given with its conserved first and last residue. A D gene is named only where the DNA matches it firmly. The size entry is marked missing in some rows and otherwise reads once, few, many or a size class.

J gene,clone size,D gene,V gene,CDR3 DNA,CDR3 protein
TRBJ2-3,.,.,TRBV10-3,TGTGCCATCGGGACAGAGGGGAGGGATACGCAGTATTTT,CAIGTEGRDTQYF
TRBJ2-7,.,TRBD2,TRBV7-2,TGTGCCAGCAGGCCCCCTCGGCTAGCGGGGGGTCGGTACGAGCAGTACTTC,CASRPPRLAGGRYEQYF
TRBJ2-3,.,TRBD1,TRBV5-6,TGTGCCAGCAGCTTGGACGAGGACAGGGCGGCAGATACGCAGTATTTT,CASSLDEDRAADTQYF
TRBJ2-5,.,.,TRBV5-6,TGTGCCAGCAGCTTAACAGGGATGGGTCAAGAGACCCAGTACTTC,CASSLTGMGQETQYF
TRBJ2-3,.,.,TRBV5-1,TGCGCCAGCAGCCCTGAGGCCGGCACAGATACGCAGTATTTT,CASSPEAGTDTQYF
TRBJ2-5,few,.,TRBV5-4,TGTGCCAGCAGCTTGCGGTTCTCCGAGACCCAGTACTTC,CASSLRFSETQYF
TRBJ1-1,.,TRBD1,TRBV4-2,TGTGCCAGCAGCCAGACCGGGACAGCTAGGAACACTGAAGCTTTCTTT,CASSQTGTARNTEAFF
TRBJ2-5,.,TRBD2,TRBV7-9,TGTGCCAGCAGCTTAGCCGCAGCGGGAAAAGAGACCCAGTACTTC,CASSLAAAGKETQYF
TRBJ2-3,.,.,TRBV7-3,TGTGCCAGCAGCTTAGGGCAGGGCACAGATACGCAGTATTTT,CASSLGQGTDTQYF
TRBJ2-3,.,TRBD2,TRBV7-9,TGTGCCAGCAGCTCTATAAGCGGGGAGGTAACGACTACAGATACGCAGTATTTT,CASSSISGEVTTTDTQYF
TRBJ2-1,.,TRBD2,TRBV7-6,TGTGCCAGCAGCTTCCTTACGGGAGGGATTAATGAGCAGTTCTTC,CASSFLTGGINEQFF
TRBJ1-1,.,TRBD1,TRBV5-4,TGTGCCAGCAGCGGGACAGGGGCCCTCTTTGGGAACACTGAAGCTTTCTTT,CASSGTGALFGNTEAFF
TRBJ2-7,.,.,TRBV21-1,TGTGCCAGCAGCAGCCAATCCTTTAGCGGGAGGGCCTACGAGCAGTACTTC,CASSSQSFSGRAYEQYF
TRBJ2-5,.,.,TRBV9,TGTGCCAGCAGCGAACAGGGTCATTCGGAGACCCAGTACTTC,CASSEQGHSETQYF
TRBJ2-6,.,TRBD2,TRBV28,TGTGCCAGCAGGGAATCGGGGGGGTCTGGGGCCAACGTCCTGACTTTC,CASRESGGSGANVLTF
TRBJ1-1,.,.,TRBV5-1,TGCGCCAGCAGCGGGCAGGGGAACACTGAAGCTTTCTTT,CASSGQGNTEAFF
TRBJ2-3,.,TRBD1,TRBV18,TGTGCCAGCTCAACGCTTGGGACAGGCTACACAGATACGCAGTATTTT,CASSTLGTGYTDTQYF
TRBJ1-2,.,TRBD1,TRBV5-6,TGTGCCAGCAGCAATGGACCCGGGACAGTCGGCTATGGCTACACCTTC,CASSNGPGTVGYGYTF
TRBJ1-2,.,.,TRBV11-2,TGTGCCAGCAGCTCCGACCCAAGCAGGAGGGATGGCTGCACCTTC,CASSSDPSRRDGCTF
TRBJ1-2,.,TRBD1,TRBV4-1,TGCGCCAGCAGCCAAGAGGGAAGCAGGGGGTATGGCTACACCTTC,CASSQEGSRGYGYTF
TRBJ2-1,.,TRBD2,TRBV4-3,TGCGCCAGCAGCCTTACTAGCGGCTCCTACAATGAGCAGTTCTTC,CASSLTSGSYNEQFF
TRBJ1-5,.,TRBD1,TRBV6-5,TGTGCCAGCAGTCGCACAGGGGTTGGCAATCAGCCCCAGCATTTT,CASSRTGVGNQPQHF
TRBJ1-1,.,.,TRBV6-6,TGTGCCAGCAGGCTGGGCCATGGGACTGAAGCTTTCTTT,CASRLGHGTEAFF
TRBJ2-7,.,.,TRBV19,TGTGCCAGTAGTTTCGGACAGACCTACGAGCAGTACTTC,CASSFGQTYEQYF
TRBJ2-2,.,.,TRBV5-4,TGTGCCAGCAGCCCGGACAGCACCGGGGAGCTGTTTTTT,CASSPDSTGELFF
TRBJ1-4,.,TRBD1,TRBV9,TGTGCCAGCAGCGTAGGGGACAGGGTTGGAAAACTGTTTTTT,CASSVGDRVGKLFF
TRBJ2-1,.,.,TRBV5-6,TGTGCCAGCAGCTTGGGCGGCGTTGTGGCGTTCTTC,CASSLGGVVAFF
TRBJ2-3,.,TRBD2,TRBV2,TGTGCCAGCAAGAGTAGCGGGAGTACGGTTACGCAGTATTTT,CASKSSGSTVTQYF
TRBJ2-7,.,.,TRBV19,TGTGCCAGTAGTATAGTGAGAGGTGTCGTCTACGAGCAGTACTTC,CASSIVRGVVYEQYF
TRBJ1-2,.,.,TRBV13,TGTGCCAGCAGCTTAGAAGGGGGTAATAGTGGCTACACCTTC,CASSLEGGNSGYTF
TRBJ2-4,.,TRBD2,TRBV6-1,TGTGCCAGCAGTGAAGTCGGGAGGGCCGCAATGAACATTCAGTACTTC,CASSEVGRAAMNIQYF
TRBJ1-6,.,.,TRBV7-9,TGTGCCAGCAGCTTAGGACAGTCGAATTCACCCCTCCACTTT,CASSLGQSNSPLHF
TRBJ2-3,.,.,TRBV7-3,TGTGCCAGCAGCCCGAGCCTCAGACAGGGCACAGATACGCAGTATTTT,CASSPSLRQGTDTQYF